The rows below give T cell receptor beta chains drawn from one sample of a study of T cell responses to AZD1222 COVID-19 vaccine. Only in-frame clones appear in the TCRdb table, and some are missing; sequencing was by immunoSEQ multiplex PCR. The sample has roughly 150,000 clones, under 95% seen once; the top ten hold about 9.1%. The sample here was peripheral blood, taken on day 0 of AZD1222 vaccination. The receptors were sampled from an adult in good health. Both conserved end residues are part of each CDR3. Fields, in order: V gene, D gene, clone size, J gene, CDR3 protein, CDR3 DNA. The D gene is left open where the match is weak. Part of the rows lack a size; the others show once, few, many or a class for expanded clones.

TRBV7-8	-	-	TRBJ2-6	CASSSVLTRAYSGANVLTF	TGTGCCAGCAGCTCCGTACTAACGAGGGCATACTCTGGGGCCAACGTCCTGACTTTC
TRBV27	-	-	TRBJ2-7	CASSLTGDRNSYEQYF	TGTGCCAGCAGCCTAACGGGAGACAGAAACTCCTACGAGCAGTACTTC
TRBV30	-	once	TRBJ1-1	CAWSAPDRLNTEAFF	TGTGCCTGGAGTGCACCTGACAGGCTGAACACTGAAGCTTTCTTT
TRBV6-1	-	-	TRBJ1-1	CASSELGPLRGTEAFF	TGTGCCAGCAGTGAACTGGGGCCGCTGAGGGGCACTGAAGCTTTCTTT
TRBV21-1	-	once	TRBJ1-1	CASSKGGGRNTEAFF	TGTGCCAGCAGCAAAGGTGGGGGGCGGAACACTGAAGCTTTCTTT
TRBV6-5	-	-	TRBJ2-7	CASLGDGAYEQYF	TGTGCCAGCTTGGGGGACGGAGCCTACGAGCAGTACTTC
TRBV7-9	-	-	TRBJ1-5	CASSLASNQPQHF	TGTGCCAGCAGCTTAGCCAGCAATCAGCCCCAGCATTTT
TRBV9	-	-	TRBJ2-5	CASSVAGGRNQETQYF	TGTGCCAGCAGCGTAGCCGGAGGTCGGAACCAAGAGACCCAGTACTTC
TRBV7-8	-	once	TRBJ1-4	CASSTSRGIFTNEKLFF	TGTGCCAGCAGCACATCGCGGGGCATATTCACTAATGAAAAACTGTTTTTT
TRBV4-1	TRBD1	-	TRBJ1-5	CASSVNRGLQPQHF	TGCGCCAGCAGCGTAAACAGGGGGCTTCAGCCCCAGCATTTT
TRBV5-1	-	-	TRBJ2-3	CASSSGGLTDTQYF	TGCGCCAGCAGCTCCGGTGGGCTCACAGATACGCAGTATTTT
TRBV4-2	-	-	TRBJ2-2	CASSYPGGDSNTGELFF	TGTGCCAGCAGCTACCCAGGGGGGGACTCGAACACCGGGGAGCTGTTTTTT
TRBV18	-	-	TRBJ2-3	CASSNPTDTQYF	TGTGCCAGCTCAAACCCCACAGATACGCAGTATTTT
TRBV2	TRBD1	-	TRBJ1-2	CASSGRRQGFYGYTF	TGTGCCAGCAGTGGGCGGAGACAGGGATTCTATGGCTACACCTTC
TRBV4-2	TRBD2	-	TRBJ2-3	CASSQAAKRGPTDTQYF	TGTGCCAGCAGCCAAGCTGCGAAGCGGGGGCCGACAGATACGCAGTATTTT
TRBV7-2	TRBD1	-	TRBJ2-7	CASSLADRVGYEQYF	TGTGCCAGCAGCTTAGCGGACAGGGTGGGCTACGAGCAGTACTTC
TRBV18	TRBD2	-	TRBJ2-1	CASSPRLAGQSHNEQFF	TGTGCCAGCTCACCCCGACTAGCGGGGCAGAGTCACAATGAGCAGTTCTTC
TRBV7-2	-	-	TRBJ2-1	CASSPKPLEQFF	TGTGCCAGCAGCCCCAAACCTCTAGAGCAGTTCTTC
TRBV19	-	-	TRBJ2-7	CASSIDGQGAYEQYF	TGTGCCAGTAGTATAGATGGGCAGGGAGCCTACGAGCAGTACTTC
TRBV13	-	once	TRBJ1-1	CASSSGQSNTEAFF	TGTGCCAGCAGCAGCGGACAGTCGAACACTGAAGCTTTCTTT
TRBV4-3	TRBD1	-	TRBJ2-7	CASSQEGDRYEQYF	TGCGCCAGCAGCCAAGAAGGGGACAGGTACGAGCAGTACTTC
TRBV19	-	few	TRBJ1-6	CASRGGQTNSPLHF	TGTGCCAGTAGGGGAGGGCAGACAAATTCACCCCTCCACTTT
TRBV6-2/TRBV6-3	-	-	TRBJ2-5	CASSYDRSGQETQYF	TGTGCCAGCAGTTACGATAGGTCCGGTCAGGAGACCCAGTACTTC
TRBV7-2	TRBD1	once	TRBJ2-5	CASSFLWDRAKETQYF	TGTGCCAGCAGCTTTCTATGGGACAGGGCCAAAGAGACCCAGTACTTC
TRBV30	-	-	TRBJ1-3	CASVGGNTIYF	TGTGCCTCGGTTGGGGGAAACACCATATATTTT
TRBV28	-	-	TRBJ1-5	CASSSPGSTQPQHF	TGTGCCAGCAGTTCCCCAGGGTCCACTCAGCCCCAGCATTTT
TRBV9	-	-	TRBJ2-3	CASSVLIGEGNTQYF	TGTGCCAGCAGCGTTCTCATCGGGGAAGGAAATACGCAGTATTTT
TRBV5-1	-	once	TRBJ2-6	CASSLNQVSGANVLTF	TGCGCCAGCAGCTTGAACCAGGTCTCTGGGGCCAACGTCCTGACTTTC
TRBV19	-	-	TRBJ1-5	CASSIGNQPQHF	TGTGCCAGTAGTATCGGCAATCAGCCCCAGCATTTT
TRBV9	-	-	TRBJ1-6	CASSVGRSQGSPLHF	TGTGCCAGCAGCGTCGGTCGGAGCCAGGGATCACCCCTCCACTTT
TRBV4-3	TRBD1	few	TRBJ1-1	CASSHKRWTGLPEAFF	TGCGCCAGCAGCCACAAAAGGTGGACAGGTCTGCCTGAAGCTTTCTTT
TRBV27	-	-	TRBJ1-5	CASSLGINQPQHF	TGTGCCAGCAGTTTAGGGATTAATCAGCCCCAGCATTTT
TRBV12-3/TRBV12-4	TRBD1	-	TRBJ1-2	CASSYGTGYGYTF	TGTGCCAGCAGCTACGGGACAGGCTATGGCTACACCTTC
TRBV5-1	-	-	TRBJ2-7	CASSLGGYEQYF	TGCGCCAGCAGCTTGGGCGGGTACGAGCAGTACTTC
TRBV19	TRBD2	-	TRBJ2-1	CASSPRTSGDEQFF	TGTGCCAGTAGTCCCCGGACTAGCGGGGATGAGCAGTTCTTC
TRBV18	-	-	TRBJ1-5	CASSPEGHLLPQHF	TGTGCCAGCTCACCAGAGGGGCATCTTCTGCCCCAGCATTTT
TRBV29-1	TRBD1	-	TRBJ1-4	CSVSRGLDEKLFF	TGCAGCGTATCCAGGGGGCTTGATGAAAAACTGTTTTTT
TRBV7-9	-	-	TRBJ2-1	CASSFLLNEQFF	TGTGCCAGCAGCTTTCTTCTTAATGAGCAGTTCTTC
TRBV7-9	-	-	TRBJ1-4	CASSKDWEVGKLFF	TGTGCCAGCAGCAAAGACTGGGAAGTAGGAAAACTGTTTTTT
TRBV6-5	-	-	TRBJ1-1	CATWGAGSEAFF	TGTGCCACCTGGGGGGCCGGTTCTGAAGCTTTCTTT
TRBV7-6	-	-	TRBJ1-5	CASSLGAGNQPQHF	TGTGCCAGCAGCTTAGGGGCAGGGAATCAGCCCCAGCATTTT
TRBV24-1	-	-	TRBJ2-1	CATGTVSEQFF	TGTGCCACCGGTACAGTCTCTGAGCAGTTCTTC
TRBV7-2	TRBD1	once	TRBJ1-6	CASSSGTAKWTSPLHF	TGTGCCAGCAGCTCCGGGACAGCCAAATGGACTTCACCCCTCCACTTT
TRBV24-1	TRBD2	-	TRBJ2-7	CATSDLKAGGDEQYF	TGTGCCACCAGTGATTTAAAAGCGGGGGGCGACGAGCAGTACTTC
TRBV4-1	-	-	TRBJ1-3	CASSQVPGGNTIYF	TGCGCCAGCAGCCAAGTTCCCGGAGGAAACACCATATATTTT